A selection of T cell receptor beta chains follows, all from one sample in a study of CD8+ T cells in alopecia areata. Measured with immunoSEQ multiplex PCR; TCRdb has only the in-frame clones, and not every one. The sample holds nearly 7,000 clones; around 70% are singletons and the top ten take approximately 16%. The sample was skin, taken at week 4, from a patient treated with tofacitinib. Source of these receptors: a human donor with alopecia areata. The CDR3 runs from the conserved cysteine through the conserved F or W. The D gene is left open where the match is weak. Clone size, where shown, is once, few, many, or a class for clones that have expanded.

d_call clone_size j_call v_call cdr3_nt cdr3_aa
- - TRBJ2-3 TRBV5-1 TGCGCCAGCAGCTTGGTCGGCATTCAGACAGATACGCAGTATTTT CASSLVGIQTDTQYF
- - TRBJ2-1 TRBV7-9 TGTGCCAGCAGCCCACCGCCCCCAAGCTGGAATGAGCAGTTCTTC CASSPPPPSWNEQFF
- - TRBJ1-1 TRBV10-3 TGTGCCACCTCGATAGGGGGGGGGAACACTGAAGCTTTCTTT CATSIGGGNTEAFF
TRBD2 - TRBJ2-3 TRBV6-1 TGTGCCAGCACCTTAAGCGGGGGGCATGGAGATACGCAGTATTTT CASTLSGGHGDTQYF
TRBD1 - TRBJ1-1 TRBV30 TGTGCCTGGAGAGGTACAGGGGAATGGGCTGAAGCTTTCTTT CAWRGTGEWAEAFF
TRBD2 once TRBJ2-1 TRBV29-1 TGCAGCGTTAATAGCGGGATCAGCTCCTACAATGAGCAGTTCTTC CSVNSGISSYNEQFF
TRBD1 once TRBJ1-4 TRBV5-4 TGTGCCAGCAGCTTCCGGGACAGTGAAAAACTGTTTTTT CASSFRDSEKLFF
TRBD1 - TRBJ1-1 TRBV12-5 TGTGCTAGTGGAGAACATCAGGGGGCCGGCACTGAAGCTTTCTTT CASGEHQGAGTEAFF
- - TRBJ1-1 TRBV5-1 TGCGCCAGCAGCTTATTTACGGGGCCGACGGGAGACACTGAAGCTTTCTTT CASSLFTGPTGDTEAFF
TRBD2 - TRBJ2-7 TRBV11-2 TGTGCCAGCAGCCCCGGACTAGCGGGGGCGGTAAGCTCCTACGAGCAGTACTTC CASSPGLAGAVSSYEQYF
TRBD1 few TRBJ1-1 TRBV27 TGTGCCAGCAGTTCCGCTGGGACAGGGGGCTCGGTTCTCTTT CASSSAGTGGSVLF
TRBD2 once TRBJ2-7 TRBV4-2 TGTGCCAGCAGCCAAGATTGGCTAGCGGGAGTTTACGAGCAGTACTTC CASSQDWLAGVYEQYF
- - TRBJ1-1 TRBV6-1 TGTGCCAGCAGTGTTATTCAAGGGAACACTGAAGCTTTCTTT CASSVIQGNTEAFF
- - TRBJ1-2 TRBV9 TGTGCCAGCAGCCCGAGTACAGCGTTCTATGGCTACACCTTC CASSPSTAFYGYTF
- - TRBJ1-5 TRBV5-6 TGTGCCAGCAGGGCTTTTGGCCGGCAATCAGCCCAGCATTTT CASRAFGRQSAQHF
- - TRBJ2-7 TRBV7-8 TGTGCCAGCAGCTTAGGGGGTGCCAAGCGGGAGCAGTACTTC CASSLGGAKREQYF
- few TRBJ1-1 TRBV5-6 TGTGCCAGCAGATTTCGGTGGGGAGAGGGGACTGAAGCTTTCTTT CASRFRWGEGTEAFF
- - TRBJ1-5 TRBV6-1 TGTGCCAGCATGGAGGCAGCTAATCAGCCCCAGCATTTT CASMEAANQPQHF
TRBD2 - TRBJ2-3 TRBV4-2 TGTGCCAGCAGCCCGGGACTAGCGGGAGGGCCGGGCACAGATACGCAGTATTTT CASSPGLAGGPGTDTQYF
TRBD1 - TRBJ2-1 TRBV5-5 TGTGCCAGCAGCTTGGTTGGACAGGGAAACAATGAGCAGTTCTTC CASSLVGQGNNEQFF
- - TRBJ1-1 TRBV27 TGTGCCACCCTCGGGGGTAACACTGAAGCTTTCTTT CATLGGNTEAFF
- - TRBJ2-5 TRBV5-6 TGTGCCAGCAGCGGTACGGGAGTGGGGGAGACCCAGTACTTC CASSGTGVGETQYF
- - TRBJ1-5 TRBV4-1 TGCGCCAGCAGCCAAGTTGGCAGGGATCCCCTTAGCAATCAGCCCCAGCATTTT CASSQVGRDPLSNQPQHF
- - TRBJ2-2 TRBV6-5 TGTGCCAGCAGTGAAGCTGCTGCCGGGGAGCTGTTTTTT CASSEAAAGELFF
- once TRBJ2-6 TRBV6-1 TGTGCCAGCAGTGTGCCGTGGGGTTCCGGGGCCAACGTCCTGACTTTC CASSVPWGSGANVLTF
- few TRBJ2-7 TRBV6-5 TGTGCCAGCATTAGTGACCGGCTCGAGCAGTACTTC CASISDRLEQYF
TRBD2 - TRBJ2-7 TRBV2 TGTGCCAGCAGTGACGGTTGGCTAGCGGGCTCTATGGCCCACGAGCAGTACTTC CASSDGWLAGSMAHEQYF
TRBD2 - TRBJ2-7 TRBV6-5 TGTGCCAGCAGTTACGCTAGCGGGAGGGCCTACGAGCAGTACTTC CASSYASGRAYEQYF
- - TRBJ1-1 TRBV18 TGTGCCAGCTCACCACTGGTTACTGAAGCTTTCTTT CASSPLVTEAFF
- few TRBJ2-5 TRBV5-1 TGCGCCAGCAGCACAGAGGACAGCTCCGGGGAGACCCAGTACTTC CASSTEDSSGETQYF
- - TRBJ1-3 TRBV7-8 TGTGCCAGCAGCTTAGGGGAAGGGCTCTACTCTGGAAACACCATATATTTT CASSLGEGLYSGNTIYF
TRBD2 - TRBJ2-1 TRBV5-1 TGCGCCAGCAGCCCGGGACTAGCGGGAGGAGTAAGTTACAATGAGCAGTTCTTC CASSPGLAGGVSYNEQFF
- - TRBJ2-3 TRBV11-2 TGTGCCAGCGAGCTTATCGGGGGAAGCAGGGATACGCAGTATTTT CASELIGGSRDTQYF
- once TRBJ1-2 TRBV29-1 TGCAGCGTTGGTTCGGGGGTTGCGTACTATGGCTACACCTTC CSVGSGVAYYGYTF
- - TRBJ2-2 TRBV9 TGTGCCAGCAGCGTAGAAGGGCGGGGAGGCGGGGAGCTGTTTTTT CASSVEGRGGGELFF
- - TRBJ2-7 TRBV11-2 TGTGCCAGCACTCTCGGGCCCTCCTACGAGCAGTACTTC CASTLGPSYEQYF
- - TRBJ1-1 TRBV29-1 TGCAGCGTTGACTCAACGCGGGGGACTGAAGCTTTCTTT CSVDSTRGTEAFF
- - TRBJ2-3 TRBV18 TGTGCCAGCTCACCACTGGGTAGCACAGATACGCAGTATTTT CASSPLGSTDTQYF
- - TRBJ2-6 TRBV22-1 TGTCCTGGGAGCAGTAAAAGAAGCGAACAAAGTCGGGCCAACGTCCTGACTTTC CPGSSKRSEQSRANVLTF
- - TRBJ2-1 TRBV29-1 TGCAGCGAAAAGACAGGAACCTACAGTGAGCAGTTCTTC CSEKTGTYSEQFF
- - TRBJ2-2 TRBV7-3 TGTGCCAGCAGCTTATCAGGGACCGGGGAGCTGTTTTTT CASSLSGTGELFF
- few TRBJ2-7 TRBV4-1 TGCGCCAGCAGCCACCAAGTCAGGTCAGCTGTATCCTACGAGCAGTACTTC CASSHQVRSAVSYEQYF
- few TRBJ1-1 TRBV14 TGTGCCAGCACCCCACAGCAGCACCGGAACACTGAAGCTTTCTTT CASTPQQHRNTEAFF
- - TRBJ2-5 TRBV11-2 TGTGCCAGCAGCCCGCATGAGACCCAGTACTTC CASSPHETQYF
- - TRBJ2-5 TRBV6-6 TGTGCCAGCAGTCCCGACAGGCTAGAGACCCAGTACTTC CASSPDRLETQYF
TRBD2 - TRBJ2-3 TRBV7-3 TGTGCCAGCAGCTTAGGTCTAGCGGGGGGCGCCGATACGCAGTATTTT CASSLGLAGGADTQYF
TRBD1 - TRBJ2-2 TRBV7-9 TGTGCCAGCAGCTCCCAACAGGGGGGAACCGGGGAGCTGTTTTTT CASSSQQGGTGELFF
- - TRBJ2-2 TRBV9 TGTGCCAGCAGCGCCCGGGGGAGCACCGGGGAGCTGTTTTTT CASSARGSTGELFF
- - TRBJ1-2 TRBV7-9 TGTGCCAGCAGCGCAGCATCTCGGTTATTCGGCTACACCTTC CASSAASRLFGYTF
- - TRBJ2-7 TRBV19 TGTGCCAGTAGCCGGGATCCCTACGAGCAGTACTTC CASSRDPYEQYF
- - TRBJ2-2 TRBV5-1 TGCGCCAGCGGCGCATACACAATTAGGGCCGGGGAGCTGTTTTTT CASGAYTIRAGELFF
- - TRBJ1-2 TRBV7-8 TGTGCCAGCAGCCACAATAAGAAAACCGGGCCAGCCGGTCATGGCTACACCTTC CASSHNKKTGPAGHGYTF
- - TRBJ2-7 TRBV7-9 TGTGCCAGCAGCTTGGACAGACTCGAGTTC CASSLDRLEF
- - TRBJ1-5 TRBV6-1 TGTGCCAGCAGCACCGGGATCGTAAACCAGCCCCAGCATTTT CASSTGIVNQPQHF
- - TRBJ2-3 TRBV5-1 TGCGCCAGCAGCTTGTTAGATACGCAGTATTTT CASSLLDTQYF